The entry that follows covers one TCR beta chain sequence. Sequencing used immunoSEQ multiplex PCR; TCRdb keeps in-frame clones, though not all of them. The top ten hold 1.5% to 2% of the sample, which has some 130,000 clones, approximately 94% seen once. This record comes from a study of control samples from healthy donors and cancer patients. The sequenced sample was PBMCs. The TCR comes from a man aged 50-60 years with head and neck cancer.

CDR3 protein: CASSSDTGNQPQHF. For the CDR3, the DNA is TGTGCCAGCTCTTCAGACACGGGTAATCAGCCCCAGCATTTT. The gene calls are TRBV18 and TRBJ1-5; no firm D call. Trimming shortened V by 6 bases and J by 4 bases, and 13 bases separated the two germline ends. In germline, CDR1 is KGHSH, CDR2 LQKENI. CDR3 length: 14 amino acids.